This T cell receptor beta chain was obtained from a study of Graves' ophthalmopathy and Graves' hyperthyroidism. This clonotype was counted many times. As yet, its antigen is unknown. The authors amplified TCR beta CDR3 regions, and they did so from RNA transcripts for repertoire sequencing. RT-PCR in the first round used HTBI primers; a second-round multiplex PCR followed. TCRdb re-analysed the multiplex PCR reads in MiXCR, keeping a single row per CDR3 protein. The sample yields some 520,000 distinct CDR3 sequences, under 15% seen once. Study-level results: Appearing in blood as well were most expanded thyroid clonotypes above 0.001 frequency.

The sample was blood. This TCR came from a woman between 25 and 40 years old with Graves' ophthalmopathy.

The CDR3 spells CASSSQGSGAFF. DNA of the CDR3: TGTGCCAGCAGTTCTCAGGGCTCCGGCGCTTTCTTT. The chain couples TRBV28 to TRBJ1-1; D might be TRBD1 (5 bases). This CDR3 contains 12 residues. V lost 4 bases and J lost 11, with 14 bases in between. The germline V gene has CDR1 MDHEN and CDR2 SYDVKM.